This T cell receptor beta chain derives from a study of blood T cells in healthy people across ages. Study-wide background: Template switching recovered approximately one barcoded beta molecule for every two T cells.

Trimming took 7 bases from V and 3 from J, leaving 18 bases between them. The germline V gene has CDR1 MGHRA and CDR2 YSYEKL. CDR3 length: 15 amino acids. A second PCR of 7 to 11 cycles used a sample-barcoded 5' primer and a J-beta primer mix. TCRdb itself ran the 5' RACE reads through MiXCR, one entry per CDR3 protein. The sample lists 1.5 million to 2 million distinct CDR3 sequences; approximately 40% were seen once. The people who gave samples were healthy Caucasians from Russia, aged 6 to 90. Peripheral blood was drawn, approximately 9.4 milliliters per donor. This rearrangement joins TRBV4-1 to TRBJ1-1, with D maybe TRBD1 (5 bases). The sequencing input was blood. This TCR derives from a human donor in good health. The CDR3 region is CASNPPGRGDTEAFF. The DNA of the CDR3 is TGCGCCAGCAACCCACCGGGACGGGGGGACACTGAAGCTTTCTTT.